This T cell receptor beta chain emerged from a study of regulatory T cells in long-lasting Graves disease. This clonotype was picked up many times. Arm-PCR of CDR3 regions with iRepertoire HTBI primers generated TCR beta libraries. TCRdb used MiXCR to reprocess the multiplex PCR reads, holding one entry per CDR3 protein. Of approximately 360,000 distinct CDR3 sequences listed, approximately 10% are singletons. Time point reported: newly diagnosed GD, antithyroid drugs for less than 3 months. Construction of the TCR library relied on RNA isolated from PBMCs. The CDR3 is 12 amino acids. The germline CDR1 and CDR2 sequences are SNHLY and FYNNEI. V lost 8 bases to trimming and J lost 6 bases, with 13 bases between them. Another study also made use of these data, one on T cells in Graves' hyperthyroidism and ophthalmopathy.

Sequences were derived from peripheral blood mononuclear cells (PBMCs), sampled at new diagnosis, from a patient treated with antithyroid drugs. The TCR originated in a woman under 30 with Graves disease. The genes are TRBV2 and TRBJ1-2; the D is unclear. CDR3 sequence reads: CASGRERNGYTF. In nucleotides, the CDR3 is TGTGCCAGCGGGCGGGAAAGGAATGGCTACACCTTC. Filled out from reference TRBV2 and TRBJ1-2, the complete variable domain reads EPEVTQTPSHQVTQMGQEVILRCVPISNHLYFYWYRQILGQKVEFLVSFYNNEISEKSEIFDDQFSVERPDGSNFTLKIRSTKLEDSAMYFCASGRERNGYTFGSGTRLTVV.